This passage covers 14 T cell receptor beta chains from one sample sequenced in a study of T cell responses to AZD1222 COVID-19 vaccine. Assay: immunoSEQ multiplex PCR; the TCRdb copy retains only in-frame clones and omits some. The repertoire holds 150,000 to 200,000 clones, with 94% as singletons. Sequenced material: peripheral blood, taken on day 0 of AZD1222 vaccination. Receptors originate from an adult in good health.

J is TRBJ1-2 and V is TRBV27; D gene ambiguous. Looked up from germline, CDR1 is MNHEY and CDR2 is SMNVEV (reference sequence). The CDR3 runs to 11 residues. The V gene lost 8 bases and the J gene lost 4 bases, with 8 bases spanning the gap. DNA of the CDR3: TGTGCCAGCGGGGAGGGCTATGGCTACACCTTC. This sequence encodes CASGEGYGYTF.

The chain employs TRBV24-1 and TRBJ2-1; 7 bases are shared with TRBD2. The germline V gene encodes CDR1 KGHDR and CDR2 SFDVKD. V dropped 0 bases and J dropped 2; count of bases not matched to a gene: 3. This CDR3 spans 16 amino acids. CDR3 bases: TGTGCCACCAGTGATTTGCGCGGGACTACCTACAATGAGCAGTTCTTC. Its protein product is CATSDLRGTTYNEQFF.

V usage is TRBV2 and J usage is TRBJ2-7; the D is unclear. Trimming cost V 1 base and J 0 bases, with 1 base left between them. Germline CDR1 reads SNHLY; CDR2 reads FYNNEI. CDR3 length equals 12 residues. The chain's CDR3 is CASSEGSYEQYF. The CDR3, as DNA: TGTGCCAGCAGTGAAGGCTCCTACGAGCAGTACTTC.

In DNA, the CDR3 is TGCAGCGTTGTCGGCGACAACTACGAGCAGTACTTC. Translation: CSVVGDNYEQYF. The chain recombines TRBV29-1 with TRBJ2-7; D is undetermined. The ends were cut back, 4 bases at V and 3 bases at J, with 10 bases in the middle. Germline values: CDR1 SQVTM, CDR2 ANQGSEA. This CDR3 spans 12 amino acids.

Concerning this clone: One junction end does not reproduce the germline sequence, and a read error may be involved. The chain uses TRBV28 and TRBJ1-5, with D unresolved. Germline V lookup: CDR1 MDHEN, CDR2 SYDVKM. The CDR3 length is 14 residues. CDR3 nucleotide sequence: TGTGCCAGCAGTTTGGGAAGTAGCCATCAGCCCCAGCATTTT. This sequence encodes CASSLGSSHQPQHF.

V is TRBV27 and J is TRBJ2-4, with TRBD2 matching over 8 bases. With 8 bases clipped from V and 0 bases from J, the junction kept 6 bases outside the gene matches. The V gene's germline CDR1 is MNHEY and CDR2 SMNVEV (reference sequence). CDR3 length: 15 residues. This chain's CDR3 is CASGQLAGAKNIQYF. CDR3 nucleotides: TGTGCCAGCGGCCAGCTAGCGGGAGCCAAAAACATTCAGTACTTC.

The chain carries TRBV15 and TRBJ1-1, with 7 bases lining up with TRBD1. CDR3 length equals 16 residues. Germline CDR1 reads LNHNV; CDR2 reads YYDKDF (reference sequence). With 5 bases clipped from V and 0 bases from J, the junction kept 9 bases outside the gene matches. CDR3 residues: CATSGGDSNLNTEAFF. Here the CDR3 DNA reads TGTGCCACCAGCGGAGGGGACAGTAACTTGAACACTGAAGCTTTCTTT.

This rearrangement joins TRBV11-2 to TRBJ2-1; D is unresolved. CDR3 size: 12 residues. V was trimmed by 8 bases and J by 6 bases, leaving 11 bases between them. Germline CDR1 is SGHAT and CDR2 is FQNNGV. CDR3 coding DNA: TGTGCCAGCGGGAACCTGGGCAATGAGCAGTTCTTC. It codes for CASGNLGNEQFF.

V gene TRBV28 combines with J gene TRBJ1-6; D remains unclear. The CDR3 runs to 15 residues. Between the trimmed V and J ends, which lost 8 bases and 9 bases, there was a span of 20 bases. CDR1 and CDR2 from the germline V gene are MDHEN and SYDVKM. The CDR3 region is CASSYIRATLSPLHF. DNA for the CDR3: TGTGCCAGCTCCTACATCCGGGCCACCCTTTCACCCCTCCACTTT.

This chain uses TRBV7-9 with TRBJ2-7; D gene ambiguous. The germline CDR1 and CDR2 sequences are SEHNR and FQNEAQ (reference sequence). The CDR3 consists of 14 residues. Trimming stripped 0 bases from V and 3 bases from J, with 9 bases between. The CDR3 protein is CASSLAHVGYEQYF. In nucleotides, the CDR3 is TGTGCCAGCAGCTTAGCGCATGTCGGCTACGAGCAGTACTTC.

The V and J genes are TRBV28 and TRBJ1-1; D is possibly TRBD1 (5 bases). Trimming pared 6 bases from V and 1 base from J, leaving 12 bases between. Germline lookup yields CDR1 MDHEN and CDR2 SYDVKM. The CDR3 extends over 14 amino acids. The CDR3 DNA reads as TGTGCCAGCAGGGATGCCGGGGGGAACACTGAAGCTTTCTTT. It yields the protein CASRDAGGNTEAFF. Full variable domain (missing parts from reference TRBV28 and TRBJ1-1): DVKVTQSSRYLVKRTGEKVFLECVQDMDHENMFWYRQDPGLGLRLIYFSYDVKMKEKGDIPEGYSVSREKKERFSLILESASTNQTSMYLCASRDAGGNTEAFFGQGTRLTVV.

The chain carries TRBV5-5 and TRBJ2-3; 7 nucleotides match TRBD1. Germline CDR1 reads SGHKS; CDR2 reads YYEKEE (reference sequence). V shed 2 bases and J 0 bases; nucleotides not matched to a gene: 12. The CDR3 runs 18 residues. Written as DNA, the CDR3 is TGTGCCAGCAGCTTCCCCGGGACAGCATCCCCTAGCACAGATACGCAGTATTTT. This gives the protein CASSFPGTASPSTDTQYF.

The chain is built from TRBV7-9 and TRBJ1-2; D is undetermined. The CDR3 loop spans 13 amino acids. Trimming shortened V by 0 bases and J by 4 bases, and 6 bases separated the two germline ends. Germline loops: CDR1 SEHNR, CDR2 FQNEAQ (reference sequence). CDR3 bases: TGTGCCAGCAGCTTAGCGCGGGGCTATGGCTACACCTTC. This translates into CASSLARGYGYTF.

The gene calls are TRBV10-1 and TRBJ2-2; D may correspond to TRBD1 or TRBD2 (5 bases each). The CDR3 totals 14 residues. The V gene's germline CDR1 is WNHNN and CDR2 SYGVQD (reference sequence). Trimming left V 8 bases short and J 2 bases short, with 12 bases between. The CDR3 region is CASEAGSNTGELFF. For the CDR3, the DNA is TGCGCCAGCGAAGCAGGGAGCAACACCGGGGAGCTGTTTTTT.